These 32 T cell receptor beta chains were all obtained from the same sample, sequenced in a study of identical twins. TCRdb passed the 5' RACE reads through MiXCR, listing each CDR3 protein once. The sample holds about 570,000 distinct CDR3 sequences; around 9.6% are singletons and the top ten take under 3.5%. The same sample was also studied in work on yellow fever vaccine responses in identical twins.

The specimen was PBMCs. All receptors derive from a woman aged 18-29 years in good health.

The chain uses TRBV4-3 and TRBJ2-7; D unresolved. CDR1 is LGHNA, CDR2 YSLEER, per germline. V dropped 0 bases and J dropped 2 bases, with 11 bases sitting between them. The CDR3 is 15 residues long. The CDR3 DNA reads TGCGCCAGCAGCCAAGATCGAGTCGGACCCTACGAGCAGTACTTC. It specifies CASSQDRVGPYEQYF.

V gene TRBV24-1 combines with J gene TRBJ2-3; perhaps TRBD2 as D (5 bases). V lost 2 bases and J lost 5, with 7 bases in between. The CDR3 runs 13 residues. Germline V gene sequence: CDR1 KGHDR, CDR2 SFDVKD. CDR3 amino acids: CATSDWTEDTQYF. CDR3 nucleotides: TGTGCCACCAGTGATTGGACTGAAGATACGCAGTATTTT.

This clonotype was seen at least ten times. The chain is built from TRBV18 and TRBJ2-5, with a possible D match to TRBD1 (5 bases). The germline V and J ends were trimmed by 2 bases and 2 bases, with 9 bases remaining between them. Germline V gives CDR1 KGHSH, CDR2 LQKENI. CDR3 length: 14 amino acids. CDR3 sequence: CASSPVGQQETQYF. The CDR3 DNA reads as TGTGCCAGCTCACCAGTAGGACAACAAGAGACCCAGTACTTC.

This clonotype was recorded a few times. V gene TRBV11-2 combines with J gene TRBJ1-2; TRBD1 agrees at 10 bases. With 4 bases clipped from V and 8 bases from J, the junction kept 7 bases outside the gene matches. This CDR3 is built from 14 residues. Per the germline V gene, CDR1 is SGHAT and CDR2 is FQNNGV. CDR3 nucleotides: TGTGCCAGCAGCTCCCGGGACAGGGGTGAAGGCTACACCTTC. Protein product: CASSSRDRGEGYTF.

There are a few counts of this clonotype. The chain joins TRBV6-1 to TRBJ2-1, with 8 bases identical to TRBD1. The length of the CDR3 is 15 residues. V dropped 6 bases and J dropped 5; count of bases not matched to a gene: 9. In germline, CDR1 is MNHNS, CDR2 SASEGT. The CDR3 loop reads CASSQTGQENNEQFF. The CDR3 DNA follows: TGTGCCAGCAGCCAAACGGGACAGGAGAACAATGAGCAGTTCTTC.

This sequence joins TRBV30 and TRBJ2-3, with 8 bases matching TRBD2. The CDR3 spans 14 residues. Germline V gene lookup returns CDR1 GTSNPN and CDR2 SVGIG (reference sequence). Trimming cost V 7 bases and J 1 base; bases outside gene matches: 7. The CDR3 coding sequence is TGTGCCTCCCGGACTAGCTGGGGCACAGATACGCAGTATTTT. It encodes CASRTSWGTDTQYF.

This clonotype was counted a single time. The CDR3 DNA follows: TGCGCCAGCAGCTTCATACAGGGAGGCACCGGGGAGCTGTTTTTT. Translation gives CASSFIQGGTGELFF. V gene TRBV5-1 combines with J gene TRBJ2-2, with D perhaps assigned TRBD1 or TRBD2 (6 bases each). The length of the CDR3 is 15 residues. CDR1 is SGHRS, CDR2 YFSETQ, per germline. Trimming stripped 2 bases from V and 4 bases from J, with 12 bases between.

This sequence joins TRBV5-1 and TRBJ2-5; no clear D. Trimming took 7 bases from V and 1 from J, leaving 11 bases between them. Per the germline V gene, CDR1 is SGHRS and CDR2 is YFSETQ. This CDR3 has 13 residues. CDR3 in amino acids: CASATASQETQYF. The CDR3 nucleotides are TGCGCCAGCGCTACGGCTAGCCAAGAGACCCAGTACTTC.

CDR3 loop: CASSLRVGGTEAFF. CDR3 DNA: TGTGCCAGCAGCTTAAGGGTGGGGGGCACTGAAGCTTTCTTT. The chain couples TRBV11-2 to TRBJ1-1; the D gene is possibly TRBD1 (5 bases). The V end was cut by 2 bases, the J end by 4 bases, with 11 bases between. The CDR3 length is 14 residues. Germline V gene sequence: CDR1 SGHAT, CDR2 FQNNGV.

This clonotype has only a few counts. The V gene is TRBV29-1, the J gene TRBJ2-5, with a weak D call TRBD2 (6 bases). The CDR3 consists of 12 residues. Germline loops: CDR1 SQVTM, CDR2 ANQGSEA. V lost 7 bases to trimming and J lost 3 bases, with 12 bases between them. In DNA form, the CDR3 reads TGCAGCGGTCAGGGACTTGAAGAGACCCAGTACTTC. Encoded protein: CSGQGLEETQYF. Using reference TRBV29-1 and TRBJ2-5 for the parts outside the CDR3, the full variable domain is SAVISQKPSRDICQRGTSLTIQCQVDSQVTMMFWYRQQPGQSLTLIATANQGSEATYESGFVIDKFPISRPNLTFSTLTVSNMSPEDSSIYLCSGQGLEETQYFGPGTRLLVL.

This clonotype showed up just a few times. CDR3 amino acids: CASSPLVAYGNEQFF. The CDR3 DNA sequence: TGTGCCAGCAGCCCCTTGGTAGCGTATGGCAATGAGCAGTTCTTC. The chain recombines TRBV25-1 with TRBJ2-1; D is possibly TRBD2 (5 bases). CDR3 size: 15 residues. The germline V and J ends were trimmed by 6 bases and 6 bases, with 18 bases remaining between them. Germline assignment: CDR1 MGHDK and CDR2 SYGVNS. The full variable domain, completed using reference TRBV25-1 and TRBJ2-1, is EADIYQTPRYLVIGTGKKITLECSQTMGHDKMYWYQQDPGMELHLIHYSYGVNSTEKGDLSSESTVSRIRTEHFPLTLESARPSHTSQYLCASSPLVAYGNEQFFGPGTRLTVL.

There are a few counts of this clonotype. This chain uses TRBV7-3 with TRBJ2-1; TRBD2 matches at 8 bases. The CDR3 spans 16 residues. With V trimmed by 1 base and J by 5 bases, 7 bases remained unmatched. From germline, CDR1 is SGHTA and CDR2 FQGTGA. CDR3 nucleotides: TGTGCCAGCAGCTTAAGAGAAGGGCGGGGGGACAATGAGCAGTTCTTC. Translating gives CASSLREGRGDNEQFF.

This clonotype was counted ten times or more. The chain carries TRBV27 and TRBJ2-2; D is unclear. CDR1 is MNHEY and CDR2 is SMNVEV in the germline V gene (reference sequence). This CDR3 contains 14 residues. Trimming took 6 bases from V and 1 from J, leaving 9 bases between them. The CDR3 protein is CASRGYLNTGELFF. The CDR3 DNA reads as TGTGCCAGCAGGGGGTACTTGAACACCGGGGAGCTGTTTTTT.

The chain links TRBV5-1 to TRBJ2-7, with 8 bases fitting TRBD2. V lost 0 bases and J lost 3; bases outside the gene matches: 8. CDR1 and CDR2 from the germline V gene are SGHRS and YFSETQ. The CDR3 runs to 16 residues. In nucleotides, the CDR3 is TGCGCCAGCAGCTTGGCCGGGACTAGACGTGTCTACGAGCAGTACTTC. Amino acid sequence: CASSLAGTRRVYEQYF.

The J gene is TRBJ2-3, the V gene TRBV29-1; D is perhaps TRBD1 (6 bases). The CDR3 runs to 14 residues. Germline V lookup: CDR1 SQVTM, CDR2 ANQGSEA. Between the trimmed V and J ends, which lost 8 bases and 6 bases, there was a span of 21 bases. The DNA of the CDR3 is TGCAGCATAACAGGGATGCTACCCCTGGATACGCAGTATTTT. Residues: CSITGMLPLDTQYF.

CDR3 region: CASSLRDHPDLAKNIQYF. The CDR3 nucleotides are TGTGCCAGCTCACTCCGCGACCACCCGGATTTAGCCAAAAACATTCAGTACTTC. This chain links TRBV18 with TRBJ2-4; no clear D gene. CDR1 KGHSH and CDR2 LQKENI come from the germline V gene. This CDR3 contains 18 residues. V was shortened by 4 bases and J by 0 bases, with 19 bases between the two germline ends.

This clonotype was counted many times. The CDR3 here is CATAPLAGTYEQYF. The DNA for the CDR3 is TGTGCCACCGCTCCACTGGCGGGAACCTACGAGCAGTACTTC. The chain links TRBV10-3 to TRBJ2-7; the D gene is possibly TRBD2 (6 bases). Between the trimmed V and J ends, which lost 10 bases and 2 bases, there was a span of 18 bases. Germline loops: CDR1 ENHRY, CDR2 SYGVKD. This CDR3 contains 14 residues.

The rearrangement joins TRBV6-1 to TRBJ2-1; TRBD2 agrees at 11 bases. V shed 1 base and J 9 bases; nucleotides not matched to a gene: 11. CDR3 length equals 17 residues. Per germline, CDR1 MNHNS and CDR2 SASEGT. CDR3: CASSEGGGLAGGGEQFF. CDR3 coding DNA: TGTGCCAGCAGTGAAGGGGGTGGGCTAGCGGGAGGCGGTGAGCAGTTCTTC.

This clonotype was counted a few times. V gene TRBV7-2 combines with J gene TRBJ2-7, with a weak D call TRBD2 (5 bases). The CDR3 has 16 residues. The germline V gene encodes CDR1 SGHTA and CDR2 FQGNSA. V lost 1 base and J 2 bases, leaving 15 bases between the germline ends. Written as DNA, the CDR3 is TGTGCCAGCAGCTTAGGGACTCCGCAGATTCCCTACGAGCAGTACTTC. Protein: CASSLGTPQIPYEQYF.

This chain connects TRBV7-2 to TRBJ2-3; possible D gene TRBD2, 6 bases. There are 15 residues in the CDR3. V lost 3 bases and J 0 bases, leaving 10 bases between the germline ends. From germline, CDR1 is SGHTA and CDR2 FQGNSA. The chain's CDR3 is CASSFTSTSTDTQYF. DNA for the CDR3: TGTGCCAGCAGCTTTACTAGCACGAGCACAGATACGCAGTATTTT.

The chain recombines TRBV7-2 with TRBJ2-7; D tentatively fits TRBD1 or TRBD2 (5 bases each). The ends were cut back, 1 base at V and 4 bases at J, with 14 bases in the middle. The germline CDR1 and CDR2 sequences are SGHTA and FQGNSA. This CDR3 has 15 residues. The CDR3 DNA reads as TGTGCCAGCAGCTTAGTCAGGGAACTAGGGTACGAGCAGTACTTC. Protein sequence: CASSLVRELGYEQYF.

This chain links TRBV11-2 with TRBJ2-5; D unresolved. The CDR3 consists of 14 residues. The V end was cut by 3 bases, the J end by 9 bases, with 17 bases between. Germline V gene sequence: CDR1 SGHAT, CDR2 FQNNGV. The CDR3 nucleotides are TGTGCCAGCAGCTTCATGGACCACCAGGCGGCCCAGTACTTC. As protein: CASSFMDHQAAQYF.

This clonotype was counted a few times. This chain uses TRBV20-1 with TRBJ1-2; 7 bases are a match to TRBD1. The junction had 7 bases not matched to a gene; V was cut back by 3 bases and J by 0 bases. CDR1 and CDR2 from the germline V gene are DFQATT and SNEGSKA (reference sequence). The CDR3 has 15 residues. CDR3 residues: CSASPAGGSNYGYTF. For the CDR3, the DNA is TGCAGTGCTAGCCCCGCAGGGGGGTCTAACTATGGCTACACCTTC.

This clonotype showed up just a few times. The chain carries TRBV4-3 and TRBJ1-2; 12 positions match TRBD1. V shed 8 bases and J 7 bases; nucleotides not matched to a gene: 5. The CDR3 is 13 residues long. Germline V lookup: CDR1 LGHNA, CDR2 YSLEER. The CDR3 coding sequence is TGCGCCAGCGGGGACAGGGGGCTTAGTGGCTACACCTTC. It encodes CASGDRGLSGYTF.

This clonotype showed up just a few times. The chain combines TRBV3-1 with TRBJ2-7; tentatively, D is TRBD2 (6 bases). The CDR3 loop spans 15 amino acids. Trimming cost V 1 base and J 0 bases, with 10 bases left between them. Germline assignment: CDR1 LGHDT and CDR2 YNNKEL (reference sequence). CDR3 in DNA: TGTGCCAGCAGCCAAGCGGTCGGGAGCTCCTACGAGCAGTACTTC. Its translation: CASSQAVGSSYEQYF.

In DNA form, the CDR3 reads TGCGCCAGCAGCCTCGGACAGGCCGATGAGACCCAGTACTTC. Protein product: CASSLGQADETQYF. The V call is TRBV4-1, the J call TRBJ2-5; the match to TRBD1 covers 7 bases. The CDR3 spans 14 residues. CDR1 and CDR2 from the germline V gene are MGHRA and YSYEKL. V shed 4 bases, J shed 5 bases, and the junction held 7 bases outside the gene matches.

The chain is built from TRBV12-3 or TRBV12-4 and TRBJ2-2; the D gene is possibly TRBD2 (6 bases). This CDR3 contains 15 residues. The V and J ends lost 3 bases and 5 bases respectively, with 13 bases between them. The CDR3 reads CASSFYGGPTGELFF. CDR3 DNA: TGTGCCAGCAGTTTTTACGGGGGTCCTACCGGGGAGCTGTTTTTT.

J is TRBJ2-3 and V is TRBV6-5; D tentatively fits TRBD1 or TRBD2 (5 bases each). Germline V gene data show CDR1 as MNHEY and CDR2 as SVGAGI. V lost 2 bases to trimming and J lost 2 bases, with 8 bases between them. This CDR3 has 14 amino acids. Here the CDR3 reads CASSYGTFTDTQYF. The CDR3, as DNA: TGTGCCAGCAGTTACGGGACCTTCACAGATACGCAGTATTTT.

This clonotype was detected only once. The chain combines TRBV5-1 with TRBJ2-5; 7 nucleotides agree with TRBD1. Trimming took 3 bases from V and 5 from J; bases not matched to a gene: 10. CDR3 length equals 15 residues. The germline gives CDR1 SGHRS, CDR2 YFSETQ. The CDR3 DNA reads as TGCGCCAGCAGCTGGACAGGAGCCTCCGGGGAGACCCAGTACTTC. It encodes CASSWTGASGETQYF.

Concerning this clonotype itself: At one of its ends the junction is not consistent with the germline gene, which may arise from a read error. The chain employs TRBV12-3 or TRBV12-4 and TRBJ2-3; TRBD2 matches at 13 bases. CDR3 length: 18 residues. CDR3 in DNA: TGTGCAAGCAGGCCTAGACTAGCGGGGGGACTAAGCACAGATACGCAGTATTTT. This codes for CASRPRLAGGLSTDTQYF.

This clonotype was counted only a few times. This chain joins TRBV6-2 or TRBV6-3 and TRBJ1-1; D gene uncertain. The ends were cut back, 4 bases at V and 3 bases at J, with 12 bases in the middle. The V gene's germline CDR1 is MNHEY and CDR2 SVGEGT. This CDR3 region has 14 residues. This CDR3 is CASSWWGSDTEAFF. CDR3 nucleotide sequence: TGTGCCAGCAGTTGGTGGGGATCGGACACTGAAGCTTTCTTT.

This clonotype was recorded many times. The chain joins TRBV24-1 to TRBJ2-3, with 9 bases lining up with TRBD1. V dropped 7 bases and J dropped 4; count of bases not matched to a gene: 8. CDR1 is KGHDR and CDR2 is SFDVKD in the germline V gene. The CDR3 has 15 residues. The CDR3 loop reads CATSGLGQGADTQYF. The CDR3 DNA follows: TGTGCCACCAGCGGGCTGGGACAGGGCGCAGATACGCAGTATTTT.